Listed here is a single T cell receptor (beta chain). The antigen remains undetermined. This sample was included in a study of chemoradiotherapy in HPV16-positive cancers. Study-wide points: Better recurrence-free survival went with HPV-responsive T-cell expansion in HPV16-positive patients. During treatment, candidate HPV-specific clones and E7-related motifs expanded in tumor. HPV-specific T cells were functionally defined from only two HPV16-positive patients.

The CDR3 loop spans 14 amino acids. The V gene's germline CDR1 is SGHTA and CDR2 FQGNSA. V lost 5 bases and J lost 8; bases outside the gene matches: 4. Produced via immunoSEQ multiplex PCR; TCRdb's table is partial and in-frame only. Altogether roughly 34,000 clones are present, roughly 77% being singletons, with the ten largest covering 3.5% to 4%. This specimen was blood, taken from a patient who underwent chemoradiotherapy. The J gene is TRBJ2-3, the V gene TRBV7-2, with 13 positions matching TRBD2. The clonotype comes from a human donor with HPV-associated anogenital cancer. The CDR3 spells CASSGTSGVGTQYF. The CDR3 region has the DNA TGTGCCAGCAGCGGGACTAGCGGGGTTGGTACGCAGTATTTT.